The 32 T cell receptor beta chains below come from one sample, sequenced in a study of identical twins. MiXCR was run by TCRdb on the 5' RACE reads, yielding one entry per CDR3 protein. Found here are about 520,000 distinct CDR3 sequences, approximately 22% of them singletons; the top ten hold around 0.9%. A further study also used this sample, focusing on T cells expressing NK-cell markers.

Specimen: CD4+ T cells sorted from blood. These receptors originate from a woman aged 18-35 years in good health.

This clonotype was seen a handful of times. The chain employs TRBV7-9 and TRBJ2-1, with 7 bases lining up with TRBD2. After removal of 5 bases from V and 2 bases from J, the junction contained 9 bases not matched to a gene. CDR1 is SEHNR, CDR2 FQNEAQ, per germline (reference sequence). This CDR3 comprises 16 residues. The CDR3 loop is CASSARRGSPYNEQFF. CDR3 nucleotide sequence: TGTGCCAGCAGCGCCCGGCGGGGGTCTCCCTACAATGAGCAGTTCTTC.

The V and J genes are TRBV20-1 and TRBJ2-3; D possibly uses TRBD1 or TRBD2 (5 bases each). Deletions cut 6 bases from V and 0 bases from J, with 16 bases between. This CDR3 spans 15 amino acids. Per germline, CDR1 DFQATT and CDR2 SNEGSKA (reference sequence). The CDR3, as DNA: TGCAGTGCCCCAGGGAGCAGTCAAAGCACAGATACGCAGTATTTT. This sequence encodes CSAPGSSQSTDTQYF.

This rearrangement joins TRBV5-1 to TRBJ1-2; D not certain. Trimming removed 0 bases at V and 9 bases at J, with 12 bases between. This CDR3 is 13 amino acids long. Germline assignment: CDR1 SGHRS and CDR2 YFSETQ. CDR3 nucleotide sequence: TGCGCCAGCAGCTTGGCCCCGGGCGGGCGCTACACCTTC. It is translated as CASSLAPGGRYTF.

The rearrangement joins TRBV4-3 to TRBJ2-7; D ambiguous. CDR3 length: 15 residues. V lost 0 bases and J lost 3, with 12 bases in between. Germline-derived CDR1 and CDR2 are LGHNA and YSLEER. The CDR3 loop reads CASSQEHLLSYEQYF. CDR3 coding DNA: TGCGCCAGCAGCCAAGAGCATCTCTTAAGCTACGAGCAGTACTTC.

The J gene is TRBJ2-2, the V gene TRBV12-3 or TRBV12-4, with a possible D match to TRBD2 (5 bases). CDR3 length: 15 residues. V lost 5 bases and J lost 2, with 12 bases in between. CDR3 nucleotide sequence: TGTGCCAGCAGTATGGGGAGTCTCAACACCGGGGAGCTGTTTTTT. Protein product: CASSMGSLNTGELFF.

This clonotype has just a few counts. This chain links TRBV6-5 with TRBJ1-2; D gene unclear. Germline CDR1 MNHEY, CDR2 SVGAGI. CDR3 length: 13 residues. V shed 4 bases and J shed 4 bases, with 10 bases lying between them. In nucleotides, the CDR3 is TGTGCCAGCAGTTTCGGATTGGGCTATGGCTACACCTTC. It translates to CASSFGLGYGYTF.

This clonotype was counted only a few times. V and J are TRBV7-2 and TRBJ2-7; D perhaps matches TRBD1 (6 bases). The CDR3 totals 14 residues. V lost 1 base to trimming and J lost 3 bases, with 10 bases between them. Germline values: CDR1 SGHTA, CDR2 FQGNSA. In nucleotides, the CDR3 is TGTGCCAGCAGCTTAGTGGGACACCTCTACGAGCAGTACTTC. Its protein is CASSLVGHLYEQYF.

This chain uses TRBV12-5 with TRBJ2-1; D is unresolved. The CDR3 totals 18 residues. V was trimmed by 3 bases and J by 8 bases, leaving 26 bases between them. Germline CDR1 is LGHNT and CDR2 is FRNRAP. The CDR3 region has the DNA TGTGCTAGTGGTTTACCTCTAGTTCCCGGCCACCCCCAGGATGAGCAGTTCTTC. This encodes CASGLPLVPGHPQDEQFF.

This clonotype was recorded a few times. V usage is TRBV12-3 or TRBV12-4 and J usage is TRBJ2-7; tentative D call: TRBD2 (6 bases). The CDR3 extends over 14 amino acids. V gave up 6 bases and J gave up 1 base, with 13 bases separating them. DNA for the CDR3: TGTGCCAGCAGGCACGCCGGGAGTTCCTACGAGCAGTACTTC. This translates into CASRHAGSSYEQYF.

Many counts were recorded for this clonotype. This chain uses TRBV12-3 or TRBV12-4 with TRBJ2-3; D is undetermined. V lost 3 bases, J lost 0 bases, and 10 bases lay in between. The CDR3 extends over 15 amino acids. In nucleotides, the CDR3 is TGTGCCAGCAGTTTTCAGGCCTCTAGCACAGATACGCAGTATTTT. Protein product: CASSFQASSTDTQYF.

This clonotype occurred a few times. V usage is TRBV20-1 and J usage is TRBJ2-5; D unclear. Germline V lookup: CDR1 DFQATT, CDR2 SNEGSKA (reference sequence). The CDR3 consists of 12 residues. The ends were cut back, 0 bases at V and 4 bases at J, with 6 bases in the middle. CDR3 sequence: CSARDSAETQYF. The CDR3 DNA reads TGCAGTGCTAGAGATTCGGCAGAGACCCAGTACTTC.

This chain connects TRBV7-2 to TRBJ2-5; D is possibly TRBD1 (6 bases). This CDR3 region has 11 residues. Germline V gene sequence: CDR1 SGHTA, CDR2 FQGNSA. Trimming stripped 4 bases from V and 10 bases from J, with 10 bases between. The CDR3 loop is CASSSQGHQYF. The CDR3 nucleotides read TGTGCCAGCAGCTCTCAGGGACACCAGTACTTC.

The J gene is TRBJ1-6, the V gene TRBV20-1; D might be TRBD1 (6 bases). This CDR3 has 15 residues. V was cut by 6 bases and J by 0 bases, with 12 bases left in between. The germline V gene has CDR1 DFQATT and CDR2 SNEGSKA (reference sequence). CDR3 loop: CSARGLSSYNSPLHF. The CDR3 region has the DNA TGCAGTGCCAGGGGCCTGAGCTCCTATAATTCACCCCTCCACTTT.

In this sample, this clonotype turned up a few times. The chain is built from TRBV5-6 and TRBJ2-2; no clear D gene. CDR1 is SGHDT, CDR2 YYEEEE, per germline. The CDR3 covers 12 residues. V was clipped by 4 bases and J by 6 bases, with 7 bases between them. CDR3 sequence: CASSATAGELFF. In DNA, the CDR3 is TGTGCCAGCAGCGCTACGGCCGGGGAGCTGTTTTTT.

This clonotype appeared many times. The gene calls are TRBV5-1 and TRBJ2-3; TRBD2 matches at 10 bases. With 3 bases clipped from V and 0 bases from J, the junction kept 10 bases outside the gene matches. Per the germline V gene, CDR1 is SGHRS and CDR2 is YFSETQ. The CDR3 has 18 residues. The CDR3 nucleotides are TGCGCCAGCAGCTCTCCCCCCGGACTAGCGGAGAGCACAGATACGCAGTATTTT. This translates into CASSSPPGLAESTDTQYF.

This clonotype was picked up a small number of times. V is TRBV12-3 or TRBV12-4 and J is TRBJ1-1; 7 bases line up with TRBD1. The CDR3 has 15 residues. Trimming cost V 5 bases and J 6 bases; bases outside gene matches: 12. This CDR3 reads CASSPRQGRDPEAFF. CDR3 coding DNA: TGTGCCAGCAGTCCACGACAGGGTAGGGACCCTGAAGCTTTCTTT.

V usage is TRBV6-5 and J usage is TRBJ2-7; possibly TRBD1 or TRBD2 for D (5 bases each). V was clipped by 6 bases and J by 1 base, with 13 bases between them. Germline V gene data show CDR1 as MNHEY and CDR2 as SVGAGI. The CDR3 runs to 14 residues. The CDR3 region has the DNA TGTGCCAGCAGATACGGGACGCAGTCCTACGAGCAGTACTTC. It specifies CASRYGTQSYEQYF.

The DNA of the CDR3 is TGTGCCAGTAGTCAAGGGACGGAGACCCAGTACTTC. It encodes CASSQGTETQYF. The chain joins TRBV19 to TRBJ2-5; tentatively, D is TRBD1 or TRBD2 (5 bases each). CDR3 length: 12 residues. The germline V gene encodes CDR1 LNHDA and CDR2 SQIVND (reference sequence). Deletions cut 5 bases from V and 5 bases from J, with 9 bases between.

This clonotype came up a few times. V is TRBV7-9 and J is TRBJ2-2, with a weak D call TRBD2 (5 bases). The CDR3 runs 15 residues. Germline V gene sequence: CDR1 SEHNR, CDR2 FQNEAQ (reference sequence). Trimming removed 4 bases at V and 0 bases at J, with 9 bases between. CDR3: CASSSGFTNTGELFF. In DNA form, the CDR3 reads TGTGCCAGCAGCTCGGGATTCACGAACACCGGGGAGCTGTTTTTT. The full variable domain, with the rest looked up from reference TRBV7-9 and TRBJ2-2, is DTGVSQNPRHKITKRGQNVTFRCDPISEHNRLYWYRQTLGQGPEFLTYFQNEAQLEKSRLLSDRFSAERPKGSFSTLEIQRTEQGDSAMYLCASSSGFTNTGELFFGEGSRLTVL.

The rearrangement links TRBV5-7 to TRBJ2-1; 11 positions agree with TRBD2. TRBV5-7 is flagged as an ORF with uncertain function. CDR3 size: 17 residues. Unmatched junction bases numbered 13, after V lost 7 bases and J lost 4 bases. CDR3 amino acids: CASGPDSSGGRYNEQFF. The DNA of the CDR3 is TGTGCCAGCGGCCCCGACTCTAGCGGGGGGCGGTACAATGAGCAGTTCTTC.

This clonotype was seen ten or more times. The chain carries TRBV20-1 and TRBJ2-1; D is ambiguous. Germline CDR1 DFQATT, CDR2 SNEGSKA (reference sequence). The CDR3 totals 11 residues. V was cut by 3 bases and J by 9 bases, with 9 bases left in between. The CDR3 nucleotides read TGCAGTGCTAGGTCAGCGACTGAGCAGTTCTTC. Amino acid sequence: CSARSATEQFF.

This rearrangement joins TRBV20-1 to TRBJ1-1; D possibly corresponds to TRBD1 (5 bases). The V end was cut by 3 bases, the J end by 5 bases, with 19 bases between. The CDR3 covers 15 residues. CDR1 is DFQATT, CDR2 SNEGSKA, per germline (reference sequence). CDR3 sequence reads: CSARKPTGRGTEAFF. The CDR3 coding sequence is TGCAGTGCTAGGAAACCCACAGGTAGGGGAACTGAAGCTTTCTTT.

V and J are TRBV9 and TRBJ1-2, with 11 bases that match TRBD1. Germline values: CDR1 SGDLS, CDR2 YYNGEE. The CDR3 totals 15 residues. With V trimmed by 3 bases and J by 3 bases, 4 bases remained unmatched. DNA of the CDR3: TGTGCCAGCAGCGCCAGGGGACAGGGGGACTATGGCTACACCTTC. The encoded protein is CASSARGQGDYGYTF.

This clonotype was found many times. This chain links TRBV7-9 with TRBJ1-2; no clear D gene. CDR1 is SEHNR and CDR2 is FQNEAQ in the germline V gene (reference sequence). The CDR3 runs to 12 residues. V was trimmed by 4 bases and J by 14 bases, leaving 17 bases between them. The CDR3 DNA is TGTGCCAGCAGCTCCGGCGGTCCCGACTATACCTTC. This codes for CASSSGGPDYTF. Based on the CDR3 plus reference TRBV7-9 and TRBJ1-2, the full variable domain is DTGVSQNPRHKITKRGQNVTFRCDPISEHNRLYWYRQTLGQGPEFLTYFQNEAQLEKSRLLSDRFSAERPKGSFSTLEIQRTEQGDSAMYLCASSSGGPDYTFGSGTRLTVV.

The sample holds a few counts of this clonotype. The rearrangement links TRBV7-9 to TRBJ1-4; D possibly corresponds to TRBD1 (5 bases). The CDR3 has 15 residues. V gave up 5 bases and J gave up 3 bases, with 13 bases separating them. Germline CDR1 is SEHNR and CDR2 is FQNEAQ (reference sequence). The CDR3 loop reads CASSTIQGANEKLFF. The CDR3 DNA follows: TGTGCCAGCAGCACAATCCAGGGTGCTAATGAAAAACTGTTTTTT.

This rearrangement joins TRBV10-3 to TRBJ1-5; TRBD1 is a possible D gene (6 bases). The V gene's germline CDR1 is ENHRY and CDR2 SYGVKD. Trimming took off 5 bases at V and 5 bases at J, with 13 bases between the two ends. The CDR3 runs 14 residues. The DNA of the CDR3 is TGTGCCATCAGTATGGACAGTTTGTATCAGCCCCAGCATTTT. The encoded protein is CAISMDSLYQPQHF.

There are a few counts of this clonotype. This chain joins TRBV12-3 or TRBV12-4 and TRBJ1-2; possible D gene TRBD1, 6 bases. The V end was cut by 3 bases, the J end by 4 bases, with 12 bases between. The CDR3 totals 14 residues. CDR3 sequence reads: CASSFYREAYGYTF. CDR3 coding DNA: TGTGCCAGCAGTTTTTACAGGGAAGCCTATGGCTACACCTTC.

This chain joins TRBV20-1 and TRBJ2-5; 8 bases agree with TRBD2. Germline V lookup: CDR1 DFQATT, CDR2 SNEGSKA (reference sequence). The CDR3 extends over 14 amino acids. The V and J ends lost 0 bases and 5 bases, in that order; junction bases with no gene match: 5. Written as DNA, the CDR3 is TGCAGTGCTAGAGAGGGACTAGGTGCGGAGACCCAGTACTTC. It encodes CSAREGLGAETQYF.

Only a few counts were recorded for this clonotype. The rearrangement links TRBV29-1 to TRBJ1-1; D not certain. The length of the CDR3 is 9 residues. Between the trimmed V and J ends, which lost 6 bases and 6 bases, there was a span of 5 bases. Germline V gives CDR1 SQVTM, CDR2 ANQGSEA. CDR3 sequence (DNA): TGCAGCGTCAACCCTGAAGCTTTCTTT. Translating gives CSVNPEAFF.

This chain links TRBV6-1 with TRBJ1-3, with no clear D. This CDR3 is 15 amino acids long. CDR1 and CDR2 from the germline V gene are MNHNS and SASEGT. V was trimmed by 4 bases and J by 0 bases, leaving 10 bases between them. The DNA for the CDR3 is TGTGCCAGCAGTGCAACGGTTAGCTCTGGAAACACCATATATTTT. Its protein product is CASSATVSSGNTIYF.

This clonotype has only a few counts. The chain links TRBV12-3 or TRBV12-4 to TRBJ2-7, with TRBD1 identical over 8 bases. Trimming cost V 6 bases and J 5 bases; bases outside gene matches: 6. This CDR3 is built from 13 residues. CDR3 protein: CASSGQGFNEQYF. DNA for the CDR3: TGTGCCAGCAGCGGACAGGGTTTCAACGAGCAGTACTTC.

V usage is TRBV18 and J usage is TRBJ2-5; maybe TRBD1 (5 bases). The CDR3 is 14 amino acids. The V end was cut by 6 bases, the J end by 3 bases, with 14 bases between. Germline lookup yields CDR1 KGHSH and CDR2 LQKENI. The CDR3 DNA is TGTGCCAGCTCGCAGCTGACAGATGAAGAGACCCAGTACTTC. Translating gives CASSQLTDEETQYF.